This TCR beta chain appears in the sequencing data of a study of identical twins (dated by TCRdb to between 2015 and 2016). Study-level background: TCR alpha and beta repertoires from monozygotic twins, unrelated adults of various ages and cord blood were deep-sequenced to test whether fetal clonotypes persist. To rule out contamination, replicate twin experiments were performed at different times with different library preparation protocols.

The library was prepared using 5' RACE. Sequencing was performed on an Illumina HiSeq 2000. Template switching introduced a universal primer binding site; the final cDNA contained a unique molecular identifier, enabling accurate counting of TCR cDNA molecules. Specific primers in the conserved constant-segment region were used to synthesize first-strand cDNA for TCR alpha and beta chains. To control for contamination, every cDNA library carried two barcodes: a SMART-Mk sample barcode plus Illumina barcodes. Two successive PCR steps introduced TruSeq adapter sequences along with Illumina sample barcodes. The Illumina HiSeq platform was used with custom primers to sequence TCR alpha and beta cDNA libraries. As for the original processing: Raw reads were processed with MiGEC to extract unique molecular identifiers, and MiXCR was used to determine CDR3 positions. For each individual, recombination models were inferred using an EM algorithm with the repgenHMM and IGoR tools. Shared clonotype analysis was performed with the tcR package in R, normalizing sharing by the product of cloneset sizes. To study raw recombination free of thymic and clonal selection effects, out-of-frame nonproductive sequences were analyzed. TCRdb took the public reads, trimmed them with fastp at Q25, ran MiXCR for clone calling and kept in-frame beta chains. Rows matching on CDR3 protein sequence are summarized as one entry with the most common DNA and genes. These V and J calls rely on TCRdb rather than the paper's analysis. In all, the sample holds some 250,000 distinct CDR3 sequences, and 6.5% of those were seen once. The ten largest clones take up 13% to 15% of the sample.

Every donor in the study was a healthy Caucasian. Three pairs of female monozygotic twins, all aged about 18 to 30 years, were included in the twin cohort. Positive isolation kits from Invitrogen were used to isolate CD4+ and CD8+ T cell populations. Overall results and qualifications from the work: Abundant cord blood beta clonotypes had fewer insertions, young adult naive repertoires showed a similar but weaker trend, and memory repertoires showed no such trend. Zero-insertion analyses could be partly confounded by invariant T cells such as MAIT and iNKT, although diverse VJ usage argued against such confounding for most clonotypes. Compared with coincidental sharing between unrelated individuals, out-of-frame TCR alpha sequences shared between twins showed an excess of sequences with low generation probability. The excess sharing between twins in beta out-of-frame sequences was weaker because fewer shared sequences reduced the signal-to-noise ratio. Recombination models systematically underestimated out-of-frame TCR alpha sharing in monozygotic twins but agreed with sharing between unrelated individuals. Conclusions relied on cross-sectional statistical analysis, since the same donors could not be followed over many years.

V is clipped by 2 bases and J by 2 bases, and the sequence between their germline boundaries is 7 bases long. Reading from cysteine to phenylalanine, the CDR3 counts 13 amino acids. CDR3 DNA only is kept here, 39 bases in frame from base 1. CDR1 and CDR2 are read off the germline V gene as SGHRS and YFSETQ. Note on this clonotype: Its specific antigen is unknown. Base qualities are not recorded, but no much larger clone differs from it by a single base.

A further study also used this sample, focusing on T cells expressing NK-cell markers. According to the second study: TCR beta-chain repertoires were profiled in sorted CD3+CD56+NKG2C+, CD3+CD56+NKG2C- and CD3+CD56-NKG2C+ T-cell subsets from seven or eight donors. Among the eight sequenced donors, only one was HCMV-seronegative, while the other seven were HCMV-seropositive. In several experiments an anti-gammadeltaTCR antibody was added to restrict sorting to alphabetaTCR-expressing T cells. For about 6 donors, the dominant CD3+CD56+NKG2C+ clonotypes were among the top 10 CD8+ clonotypes and accounted for roughly 1.0-8% of CD8+ T cells. Those dominant clonotypes were again the most abundant among CD3+CD56-NKG2C+ cells in a handful of donors, at roughly 25-60.1%. Whether the expanded NKG2C-expressing T cell clones were specific for HCMV antigens remained unclear. Randomly selected healthy volunteers, three men and five women, were used as the eight sequenced donors. HCMV serostatus was determined by detecting HCMV-specific IgG in serum with a commercial ELISA kit. Reads were demultiplexed and grouped by UMI with MIGEC, and clonotypes were assembled and quantified with MiTCR. To exclude erroneous sequences, any TCR cDNA sequence not supported by at least two reads was discarded. The tcR package was used for downstream repertoire analysis, with clonotypes matched between fractions based on CDR3 nucleotide sequence plus V segment. VDJmatch was used to annotate antigen specificity against VDJdb, with one amino acid substitution in CDR3 permitted.

The V and J segments used are TRBV5-1 and TRBJ2-5; the D gene assignment is ambiguous. The specimen was CD8+ T cells sorted from blood. The sequence derives from a young woman in good health. The sequenced DNA: TGCGCCAGCAGCTTACGAGGTCAAGAGACCCAGTACTTC. It codes for CASSLRGQETQYF.